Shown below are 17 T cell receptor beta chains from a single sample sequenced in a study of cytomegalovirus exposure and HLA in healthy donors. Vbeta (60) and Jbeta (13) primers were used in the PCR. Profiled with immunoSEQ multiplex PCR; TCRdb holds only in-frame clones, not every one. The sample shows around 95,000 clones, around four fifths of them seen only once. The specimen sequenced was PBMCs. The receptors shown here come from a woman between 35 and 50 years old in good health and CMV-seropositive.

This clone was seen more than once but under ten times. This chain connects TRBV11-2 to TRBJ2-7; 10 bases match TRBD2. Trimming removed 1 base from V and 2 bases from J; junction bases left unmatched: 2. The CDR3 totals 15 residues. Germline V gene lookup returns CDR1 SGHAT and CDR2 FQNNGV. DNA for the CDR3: TGTGCCAGCAGCTTAGCAGCGGGAGGGGCCTACGAGCAGTACTTC. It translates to CASSLAAGGAYEQYF.

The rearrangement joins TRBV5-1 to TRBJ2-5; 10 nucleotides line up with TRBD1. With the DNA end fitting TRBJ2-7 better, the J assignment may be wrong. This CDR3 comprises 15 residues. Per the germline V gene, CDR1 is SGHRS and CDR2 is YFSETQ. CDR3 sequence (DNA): TGCGCCAGCAGCTTCACCGGGACAGGGGTTTACGAGCAGTACTTC. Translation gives CASSFTGTGVYEQYF.

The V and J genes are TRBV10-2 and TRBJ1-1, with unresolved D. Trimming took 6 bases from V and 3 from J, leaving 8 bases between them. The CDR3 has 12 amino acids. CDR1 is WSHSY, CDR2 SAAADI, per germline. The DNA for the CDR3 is TGCGCCAGCAGAGCCGGGGACACTGAAGCTTTCTTT. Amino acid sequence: CASRAGDTEAFF.

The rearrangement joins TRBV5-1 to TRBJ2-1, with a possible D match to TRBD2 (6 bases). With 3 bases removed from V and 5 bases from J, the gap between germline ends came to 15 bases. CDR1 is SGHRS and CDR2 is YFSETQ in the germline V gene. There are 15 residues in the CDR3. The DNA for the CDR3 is TGCGCCAGCAGCTCCGGCTGGGGGGTACACAATGAGCAGTTCTTC. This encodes CASSSGWGVHNEQFF. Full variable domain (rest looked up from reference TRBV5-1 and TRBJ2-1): KAGVTQTPRYLIKTRGQQVTLSCSPISGHRSVSWYQQTPGQGLQFLFEYFSETQRNKGNFPGRFSGRQFSNSRSEMNVSTLELGDSALYLCASSSGWGVHNEQFFGPGTRLTVL.

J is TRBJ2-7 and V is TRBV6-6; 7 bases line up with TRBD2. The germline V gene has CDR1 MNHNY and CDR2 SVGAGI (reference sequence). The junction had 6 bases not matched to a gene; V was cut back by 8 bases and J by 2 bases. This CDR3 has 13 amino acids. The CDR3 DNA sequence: TGTGCCAGCGGCGTTGGGGGGGCCTACGAGCAGTACTTC. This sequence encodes CASGVGGAYEQYF.

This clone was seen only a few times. The CDR3 region is CASSLGGVRVETQYF. CDR3 in DNA: TGTGCCAGCAGTTTGGGCGGGGTCAGGGTGGAGACCCAGTACTTC. The rearrangement links TRBV28 to TRBJ2-5; maybe TRBD2 (6 bases). Deletions cut 3 bases from V and 5 bases from J, with 16 bases between. Looked up from germline, CDR1 is MDHEN and CDR2 is SYDVKM. The CDR3 contains 15 residues.

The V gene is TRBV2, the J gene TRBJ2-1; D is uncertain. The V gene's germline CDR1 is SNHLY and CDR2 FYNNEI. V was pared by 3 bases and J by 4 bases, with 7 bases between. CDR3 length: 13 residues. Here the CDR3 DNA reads TGTGCCAGCAGTGATCTAGGATACAATGAGCAGTTCTTC. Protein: CASSDLGYNEQFF.

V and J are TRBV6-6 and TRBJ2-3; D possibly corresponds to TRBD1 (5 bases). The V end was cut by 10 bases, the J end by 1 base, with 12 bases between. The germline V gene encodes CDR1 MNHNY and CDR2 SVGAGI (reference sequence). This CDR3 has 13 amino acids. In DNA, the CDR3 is TGTGCCACCTCGGACATCCGCACAGATACGCAGTATTTT. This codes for CATSDIRTDTQYF.

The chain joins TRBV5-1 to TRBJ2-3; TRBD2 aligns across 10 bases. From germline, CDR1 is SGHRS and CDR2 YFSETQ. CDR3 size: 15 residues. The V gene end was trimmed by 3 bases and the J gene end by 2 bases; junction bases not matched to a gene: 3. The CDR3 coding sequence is TGCGCCAGCAGCTCAACTAGCGGGACCACAGATACGCAGTATTTT. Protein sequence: CASSSTSGTTDTQYF.

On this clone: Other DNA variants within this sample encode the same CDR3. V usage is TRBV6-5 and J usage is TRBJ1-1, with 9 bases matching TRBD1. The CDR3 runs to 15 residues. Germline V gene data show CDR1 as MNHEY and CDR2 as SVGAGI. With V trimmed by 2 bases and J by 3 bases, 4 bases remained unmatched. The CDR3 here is CASSYLGQGDTEAFF. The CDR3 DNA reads TGTGCCAGCAGTTACCTGGGACAGGGTGACACTGAAGCTTTCTTT.

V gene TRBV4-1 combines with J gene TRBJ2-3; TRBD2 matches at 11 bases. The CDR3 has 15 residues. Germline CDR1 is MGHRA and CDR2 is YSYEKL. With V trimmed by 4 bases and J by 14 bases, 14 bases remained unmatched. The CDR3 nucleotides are TGCGCCAGCAGCCGAAATCTAGCGGGAGGAGGCTCGGCGTATTTT. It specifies CASSRNLAGGGSAYF.

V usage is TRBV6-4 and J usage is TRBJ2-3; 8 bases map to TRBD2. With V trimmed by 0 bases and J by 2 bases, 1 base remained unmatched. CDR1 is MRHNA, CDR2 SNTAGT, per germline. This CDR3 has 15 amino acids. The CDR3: CASSDSSGTTDTQYF. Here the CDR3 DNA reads TGTGCCAGCAGTGACTCTAGCGGGACCACAGATACGCAGTATTTT.

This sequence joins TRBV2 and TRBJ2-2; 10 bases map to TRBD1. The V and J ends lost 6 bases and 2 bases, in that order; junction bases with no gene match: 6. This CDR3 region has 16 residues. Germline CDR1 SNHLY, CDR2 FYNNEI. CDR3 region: CASRDWTGGNTGELFF. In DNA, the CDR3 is TGTGCCAGCAGGGATTGGACAGGGGGAAACACCGGGGAGCTGTTTTTT.

CDR3 protein: CASSEGATDTQYF. For the CDR3, the DNA is TGCGCCAGCAGCGAGGGAGCAACAGATACGCAGTATTTT. The V gene is TRBV10-1, the J gene TRBJ2-3; the D gene is possibly TRBD2 (5 bases). V dropped 6 bases and J dropped 3 bases, with 10 bases sitting between them. CDR1 and CDR2 (germline): WNHNN, SYGVQD (reference sequence). The CDR3 extends over 13 amino acids.

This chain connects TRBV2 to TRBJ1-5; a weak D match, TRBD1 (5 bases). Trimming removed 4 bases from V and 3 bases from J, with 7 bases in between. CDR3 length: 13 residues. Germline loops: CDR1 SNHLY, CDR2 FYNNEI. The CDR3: CASSGQYNQPQHF. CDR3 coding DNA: TGTGCCAGCAGTGGACAGTACAATCAGCCCCAGCATTTT. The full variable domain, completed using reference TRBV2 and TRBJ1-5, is EPEVTQTPSHQVTQMGQEVILRCVPISNHLYFYWYRQILGQKVEFLVSFYNNEISEKSEIFDDQFSVERPDGSNFTLKIRSTKLEDSAMYFCASSGQYNQPQHFGDGTRLSIL.

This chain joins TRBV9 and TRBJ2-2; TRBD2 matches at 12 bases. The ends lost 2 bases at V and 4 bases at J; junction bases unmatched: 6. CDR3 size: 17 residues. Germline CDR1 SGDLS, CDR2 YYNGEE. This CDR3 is CASSVSGLAGTTGELFF. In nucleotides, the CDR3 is TGTGCCAGCAGCGTCTCTGGACTAGCGGGAACCACCGGGGAGCTGTTTTTT.

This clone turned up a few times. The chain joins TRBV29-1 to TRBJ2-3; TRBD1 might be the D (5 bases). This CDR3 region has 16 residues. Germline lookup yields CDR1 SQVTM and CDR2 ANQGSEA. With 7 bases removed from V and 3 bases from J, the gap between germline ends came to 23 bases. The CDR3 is CSAGPLFRERTDTQYF. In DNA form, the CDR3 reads TGCAGCGCAGGCCCCCTCTTCAGGGAAAGAACAGATACGCAGTATTTT.